The rows below give T cell receptor beta chains drawn from one sample of a study of blood T cell repertoires in COVID-19. Generated by immunoSEQ multiplex PCR, the TCRdb table keeps only in-frame clones and is missing some. The sample holds roughly 430,000 clones, 88% seen once. What was sequenced was PBMCs or T cells enriched from blood (not recorded which). These receptors originate from a woman between 35 and 50 years old with acute COVID-19. Each CDR3 is given with its conserved first and last residue. D genes are given only for firm matches. Expanded clones get a size class; other rows say once, few or many, or leave the size out.

cdr3_nt	cdr3_aa	j_call	v_call	clone_size	d_call
TGTGCCTGGAGCCTGAGCTCTGGAAACACCATATATTTT	CAWSLSSGNTIYF	TRBJ1-3	TRBV30	NA	NA
TGTGCCAGCAGTTACTCGTACAGGGTGAACACTGAAGCTTTCTTT	CASSYSYRVNTEAFF	TRBJ1-1	TRBV6-5	NA	NA
TGTGCCAGCAGCCAAATAAAGGGGGGACTAGCGGGATACTCCTACGAGCAGTACTTC	CASSQIKGGLAGYSYEQYF	TRBJ2-7	TRBV4-2	NA	TRBD2
TGTGCCAGCAGTGTCGGACAGGGACTAGCCAAAAACATTCAGTACTTC	CASSVGQGLAKNIQYF	TRBJ2-4	TRBV2	NA	TRBD1
TGTGCCAGCAGCGTAAAGGGGGATACGCAGTATTTT	CASSVKGDTQYF	TRBJ2-3	TRBV11-2	NA	NA
TGTGCCAATAATAGGGGTGAAGAGACCCAGTACTTC	CANNRGEETQYF	TRBJ2-5	TRBV19	NA	NA
TGCGCCAGCAGTGATAAGCGGGGGGGATTCGTTCAGACCGGGGAGCTGTTTTTT	CASSDKRGGFVQTGELFF	TRBJ2-2	TRBV10-2	once	TRBD2
TGTGCCAGCAGTGTCGGGAGCAGGAATAATTCACCCCTCCACTTT	CASSVGSRNNSPLHF	TRBJ1-6	TRBV2	NA	NA
TGTGCCAGCAGTTTCCGGGGAGTCTATGGCTACACCTTC	CASSFRGVYGYTF	TRBJ1-2	TRBV28	NA	NA
TGTGCCAGCAGCTCGCAGGGGGATGGCTACACCTTC	CASSSQGDGYTF	TRBJ1-2	TRBV11-3	NA	TRBD1
TGTGCCAGCAGGCTACAGGGGTTTGGCTACACCTTC	CASRLQGFGYTF	TRBJ1-2	TRBV6-5	NA	TRBD1
TGTGCCAGCAGCCCCGGGAGAAGTAATTCACCCCTCCACTTT	CASSPGRSNSPLHF	TRBJ1-6	TRBV4-2	NA	NA
TGTGCCAGCGGGGGGGACAGGGGAGCCCTAACACCCCTCCACTTT	CASGGDRGALTPLHF	TRBJ1-6	TRBV2	NA	TRBD1
TGTGCCAGCAGCTCCACCGGGACAGGGGACTATGGCTACACCTTC	CASSSTGTGDYGYTF	TRBJ1-2	TRBV11-2	NA	TRBD1
TGTGCCAGCAGCGTAGCTCTAGCGGGGGTGGATGAGCAGTTCTTC	CASSVALAGVDEQFF	TRBJ2-1	TRBV9	NA	TRBD2
TGCGCCAGCAGTCGGGGGGCCATTTTTGAGACGCAGTATTTT	CASSRGAIFETQYF	TRBJ2-3	TRBV4-1	NA	NA
TGTGCCAGTAGTGCCCAATTCCCAGGGGGGCACAATGAGCAGTTCTTC	CASSAQFPGGHNEQFF	TRBJ2-1	TRBV19	NA	NA
TGTGCCAGCAGCTTATGGCAGGCCAATTCACCCCTCCACTTT	CASSLWQANSPLHF	TRBJ1-6	TRBV5-6	NA	NA
TGTGCCAGCAACCCACAGGGGGCTCTTGAAGCTTTCTTT	CASNPQGALEAFF	TRBJ1-1	TRBV12-3/TRBV12-4	NA	TRBD1
TGTGCCAGTAGCACAGGTGCAACTAATGAAAAACTGTTTTTT	CASSTGATNEKLFF	TRBJ1-4	TRBV19	NA	NA
TGTGCCAGCAGCTTACCGACAGGGATGGGACAGACCCAGTACTTC	CASSLPTGMGQTQYF	TRBJ2-5	TRBV11-2	NA	TRBD1
TGTGCCAGCCAGGGACTAGCGGGGTCCGGGGAGCTGTTTTTT	CASQGLAGSGELFF	TRBJ2-2	TRBV6-4	NA	TRBD2
TGTGCCAGCAGTGAAGAGACAGGGGGGTATGGCTACACCTTC	CASSEETGGYGYTF	TRBJ1-2	TRBV2	NA	TRBD1
TGTGCCAGTCGGACTAGCGGCAGCACAGATACGCAGTATTTT	CASRTSGSTDTQYF	TRBJ2-3	TRBV19	NA	TRBD2
TGCGCCAGCAGCCGTGGGACAGGGGGCACTGAAGCTTTCTTT	CASSRGTGGTEAFF	TRBJ1-1	TRBV4-1	NA	TRBD1
TGTGCCAGTAGTATAGGAGGCAGCCAAGAGACCCAGTACTTC	CASSIGGSQETQYF	TRBJ2-5	TRBV19	NA	NA
TGCGCCAGCAGCTTGGGCGCAGGTTTGGATGAGCAGTTCTTC	CASSLGAGLDEQFF	TRBJ2-1	TRBV5-1	few	NA
TGTGCCAGCAGTGAAATGGGCAGTCGCTACGAGCAGTACTTC	CASSEMGSRYEQYF	TRBJ2-7	TRBV6-1	NA	NA
TGCGCCAGCAGCTTGCTTGGGGAGGCAGGTCGGTCGGGCACTGAAGCTTTCTTT	CASSLLGEAGRSGTEAFF	TRBJ1-1	TRBV5-1	NA	NA
TGTGCCAGCAGCTTATATAACACAGATACGCAGTATTTT	CASSLYNTDTQYF	TRBJ2-3	TRBV7-6	NA	NA
TGTGCCAGCAGTTATACTCTGAAGAACACTGAAGCTTTCTTT	CASSYTLKNTEAFF	TRBJ1-1	TRBV6-2/TRBV6-3	few	NA
TGTGCCAGCAGCACCACTACCCCCTATGGCTACACCTTC	CASSTTTPYGYTF	TRBJ1-2	TRBV6-2/TRBV6-3	NA	NA
TGTGCCAGCAGCGTAGCCTCTGACAGTTTGCAGTTCTTC	CASSVASDSLQFF	TRBJ2-1	TRBV9	NA	NA
TGTGCCAGCAGCTTAGCCGCAGGGGAAGGGGTGACCCAGTACTTC	CASSLAAGEGVTQYF	TRBJ2-5	TRBV7-9	NA	NA
TGTGCCAGCTCGCCTACCGGAGACCCCGGAGTTGAAGCTTTCTTT	CASSPTGDPGVEAFF	TRBJ1-1	TRBV18	NA	NA
NA	CASSQVEGGFGPGTEAFF	TRBJ1-1	TRBV4-1	NA	NA
TGCAGTGCTAGTTCCCATAACAGGGGGGCGCAGTATTTT	CSASSHNRGAQYF	TRBJ2-3	TRBV20-1	NA	TRBD1
TGTGCCAGCAACCTAGTAACCTACGAGCAGTACTTC	CASNLVTYEQYF	TRBJ2-7	TRBV5-8	few	NA
TGTGCCAGTAGTTTTCCCCGGGACAGGGTTCCAGATACGCAGTATTTT	CASSFPRDRVPDTQYF	TRBJ2-3	TRBV19	NA	TRBD1
TGTGCCAGCAGACCAGGGGGGAGCACTGAAGCTTTCTTT	CASRPGGSTEAFF	TRBJ1-1	TRBV2	NA	TRBD1
TGTGCCAGCAGGCTAATGCAAGGAAACACCATATATTTT	CASRLMQGNTIYF	TRBJ1-3	TRBV12-3/TRBV12-4	NA	NA
TGTGCCAGCAGCTTGGCCGCCATGGCCACAGATACGCAGTATTTT	CASSLAAMATDTQYF	TRBJ2-3	TRBV5-4	NA	NA